This T cell receptor beta chain was observed in a study of T-cell reconstitution after alpha-beta-depleted transplantation in children. Germline V gene data show CDR1 as LNHNV and CDR2 as YYDKDF (reference sequence). J lost 3 bases, V lost 1 base, and 6 bases had no gene match. The CDR3 is 15 amino acids. The TCRbeta library was prepared with unique molecular identifiers. In TCRdb, the PCR reads were re-called with MiXCR into one record per CDR3 protein. The table lists nearly 400,000 distinct CDR3 sequences, 20% of them singletons. This sample comprised PBMCs from the stem cell graft donor, obtained from the stem cell graft. The source of this sequence is a human donor who donated a stem cell graft to a child with acute myeloid leukemia. V and J are TRBV15 and TRBJ2-7; 7 positions match TRBD1. In DNA, the CDR3 is TGTGCCACCAGCAGAGGCCGGGGACAGAACTACGAGCAGTACTTC. Translation gives CATSRGRGQNYEQYF.